This T cell receptor beta chain stems from a study of blood T cell repertoires in COVID-19. Adults between about 18 and 95 years of age took part from fewer than 30 US areas. This CDR3 contains 16 residues. Germline V gene lookup returns CDR1 MNHEY and CDR2 SMNVEV (reference sequence). The V segment lost 8 bases and the J segment 1 base; nucleotides outside the gene matches: 13. Data came from immunoSEQ multiplex PCR; TCRdb stores just in-frame clones and leaves some out. The data show roughly 250,000 clones, approximately 90% seen once. The receptor was derived from a woman in her 40s with acute COVID-19. Material for sequencing was PBMCs or T cells enriched from blood (not recorded which). V is TRBV27 and J is TRBJ2-7; 8 positions agree with TRBD1. CDR3 bases: TGTGCCAGCCGTGGCCAGGGGGCTTTTAAATCCTACGAGCAGTACTTC. It encodes CASRGQGAFKSYEQYF.